The rows below give T cell receptor beta chains drawn from one sample of a study of blood T cell repertoires in COVID-19. The method was immunoSEQ multiplex PCR; TCRdb's version includes in-frame clones alone and lacks a portion of them. Of roughly 300,000 clones in the sample, approximately 90% were seen once. Specimen: PBMCs or T cells enriched from blood (not recorded which). The receptors come from a man aged 30-40 years who had recovered from COVID-19. The CDR3 runs from the conserved cysteine through the conserved F or W. The D gene is left open where the match is weak. The size entry is marked missing in some rows and otherwise reads once, few, many or a size class.

TRBV7-9	TRBJ2-2	TRBD1	-	TGTGCCAGCAGCGGACAGGGGGCTACCACGAACACCGGGGAGCTGTTTTTT	CASSGQGATTNTGELFF
TRBV7-2	TRBJ2-5	-	-	TGTGCCTCTCCTAGGGGCTCGTCCCAAGAGACCCAGTACTTC	CASPRGSSQETQYF
TRBV20-1	TRBJ2-7	-	-	TGCAGTGCCCGGACAGCCCACGAGCAGTACTTC	CSARTAHEQYF
TRBV29-1	TRBJ2-7	TRBD1	-	TGCAGCGTTCTTGGGGACAGGGGCTACGAGCAGTACTTC	CSVLGDRGYEQYF
TRBV24-1	TRBJ1-2	TRBD1	-	TGTGCCACCAGTGATTCGGGACAGACCTATGGCTACACCTTC	CATSDSGQTYGYTF
TRBV7-9	TRBJ2-7	-	-	TGTGCCAGCAGCTTAGAGTCGGGGAGCTCCTACGAGCAGTACTTC	CASSLESGSSYEQYF
TRBV7-6	TRBJ1-3	TRBD1	-	TGTGCCAGCAGCTTAACAGGGGATATAGGAAACACCATATATTTT	CASSLTGDIGNTIYF
TRBV5-1	TRBJ1-5	-	-	TGCGCCAGCAGCGCGGACACCGGCAATCAGCCCCAGCATTTT	CASSADTGNQPQHF
TRBV5-4	TRBJ1-4	TRBD1	-	TGTGCCAGCAGCTGGGACAGGGGTTATGAAAAACTGTTTTTT	CASSWDRGYEKLFF
TRBV4-1	TRBJ1-3	-	-	TGCGCCAGCAGCCAAGGGGCCGGGACAGGAAACACCATATATTTT	CASSQGAGTGNTIYF
TRBV7-9	TRBJ2-2	TRBD2	-	TGTGCCAGCAGCTTGTCTAGCGGGGAAACCGGGGAGCTGTTTTTT	CASSLSSGETGELFF
TRBV30	TRBJ2-2	-	-	TGTGCCTGGAACAGGGAGGGACTCTACACCGGGGAGCTGTTTTTT	CAWNREGLYTGELFF
TRBV28	TRBJ2-5	-	few	TGTGCCAGCAGTCCGGACGGGGGTTATCAAGAGACCCAGTACTTC	CASSPDGGYQETQYF
TRBV27	TRBJ2-1	-	-	TGTGCCAGCAGCCCAATTAGCGTTCGGGAGAGGTACAATGAGCAGTTCTTC	CASSPISVRERYNEQFF
TRBV19	TRBJ2-3	TRBD2	-	TGTGCCAGTACGCCGTTAGCGGGAGTGGCAGATACGCAGTATTTT	CASTPLAGVADTQYF
TRBV19	TRBJ2-5	TRBD1	-	TGTGCCAGTAGATCGGACAGGTTCCTAGGGACCCAGTACTTC	CASRSDRFLGTQYF
TRBV5-4	TRBJ1-3	-	-	TGTGCCAGCAGCAGGACTCGGAACGGCTCTGGAAACACCATATATTTT	CASSRTRNGSGNTIYF
TRBV28	TRBJ2-1	TRBD1	-	TGTGCCAGCGGGCTTCGAAGGGGGCTCGACGAGCAGTTCTTC	CASGLRRGLDEQFF
TRBV14	TRBJ1-2	-	-	TGTGCCAGCAGCCGTGCAGGGGAACCGGGGAATGGCTACACCTTC	CASSRAGEPGNGYTF
TRBV19	TRBJ1-1	TRBD1	-	TGTGCCAGTAGTCTCTGGCAGGGGGCGCGGAACACTGAAGCTTTCTTT	CASSLWQGARNTEAFF
TRBV2	TRBJ2-2	TRBD2	-	TGTGCCAGCAGTGAAGTGCGGGGGGCACTCACCGGGGAGCTGTTTTTT	CASSEVRGALTGELFF
TRBV27	TRBJ2-1	TRBD2	few	TGTGCCAGCAGTCCCGGACTAGCGGGGGTTCAAGGGAATGAGCAGTTCTTC	CASSPGLAGVQGNEQFF
TRBV7-9	TRBJ2-5	-	-	TGTGCCAGCAGCTCCGGGGACCAAGAGACCCAGTACTTC	CASSSGDQETQYF
TRBV9	TRBJ2-1	-	-	TGTGCCAGCAGCTCGCCCGTCGCGGCGGTACGGCAGTTCTTC	CASSSPVAAVRQFF
TRBV27	TRBJ2-7	TRBD1	-	TGTGCCAGCAGTTATACCGGGACAGGGTCCGAGCAGTACTTC	CASSYTGTGSEQYF
TRBV6-5	TRBJ1-2	TRBD1	-	TGTGCCAGCAGCTTACAGGGGAGTATAAGCGATGGCTACACCTTC	CASSLQGSISDGYTF
TRBV5-1	TRBJ1-1	-	-	TGCGCCAGCAGTCCAGGGAACACTGAAGCTTTCTTT	CASSPGNTEAFF
TRBV9	TRBJ2-2	-	-	TGTGCCAGCAGCGTACTTGGCGATAGGACAGCTTCTTTTACCACCGGGGAGCTGTTTTTT	CASSVLGDRTASFTTGELFF
TRBV19	TRBJ2-2	TRBD1	-	TGTGCCAGTAGTATAGAGGGACAGGGAGACACCGGGGAGCTGTTTTTT	CASSIEGQGDTGELFF
TRBV28	TRBJ1-1	-	-	TGTGCCAGCAGTTTAGGCTTCCCCGGCGGGGCGGCCACTGAAGCTTTCTTT	CASSLGFPGGAATEAFF
TRBV4-2	TRBJ2-7	-	-	TGTGCCAGCAGCCAAGATTCAGAGGAGACCTACGAGCAGTACTTC	CASSQDSEETYEQYF
TRBV6-5	TRBJ1-3	TRBD1	-	TGTGCCAGCAGTTACTCGACAGGGACAAACACCATATATTTT	CASSYSTGTNTIYF
TRBV30	TRBJ2-2	TRBD1	-	TGTGCCTGGACCAGGCGGGCAGGGGGTACCGGGGAGCTGTTTTTT	CAWTRRAGGTGELFF
TRBV28	TRBJ1-5	TRBD1	few	TGTGCCAGCAGTGCCTCACAGGGGAATCAGCCCCAGCATTTT	CASSASQGNQPQHF
TRBV27	TRBJ2-7	-	-	TGTGCCAGCACCCCTGGGGCAGGGGCAACCTACGAGCAGTACTTC	CASTPGAGATYEQYF
TRBV28	TRBJ2-5	TRBD2	-	TGTGCCAGCAGTTTAAAAGCGGGGGGGCAAGAGACCCAGTACTTC	CASSLKAGGQETQYF
TRBV24-1	TRBJ2-3	-	-	TGTGCCACCAGTGATCGAGACACAGATACGCAGTATTTT	CATSDRDTDTQYF
TRBV6-5	TRBJ1-2	-	-	TGTGCCAGCAGCCGGTTCGCCGACTATGGCTACACCTTC	CASSRFADYGYTF
TRBV5-1	TRBJ1-1	-	-	TGCGCCAGCAGCTTCGAGGGATCCACTGAAGCTTTCTTT	CASSFEGSTEAFF
TRBV7-9	TRBJ2-3	TRBD2	-	TGTGCCAGCAGCGGACTAGCGGGGGGGCCAGATACGCAGTATTTT	CASSGLAGGPDTQYF
TRBV2	TRBJ1-2	TRBD1	-	TGTGCCAGCAGGGGACAGGCGGGCGGCTACACCTTC	CASRGQAGGYTF
TRBV28	TRBJ2-4	TRBD1	-	TGTGCCAGCAGCACCTCAAGGTTGGGACAGGGAACTTTAGACATTCAGTACTTC	CASSTSRLGQGTLDIQYF
TRBV28	TRBJ1-5	-	-	TGTGCCAGCAGTTTAGGAGGGTCCGGCAATCAGCCCCAGCATTTT	CASSLGGSGNQPQHF
TRBV19	TRBJ2-6	-	-	TGTGCCAGTAAAGTGGCAACTGGGGCCAACGTCCTGACTTTC	CASKVATGANVLTF